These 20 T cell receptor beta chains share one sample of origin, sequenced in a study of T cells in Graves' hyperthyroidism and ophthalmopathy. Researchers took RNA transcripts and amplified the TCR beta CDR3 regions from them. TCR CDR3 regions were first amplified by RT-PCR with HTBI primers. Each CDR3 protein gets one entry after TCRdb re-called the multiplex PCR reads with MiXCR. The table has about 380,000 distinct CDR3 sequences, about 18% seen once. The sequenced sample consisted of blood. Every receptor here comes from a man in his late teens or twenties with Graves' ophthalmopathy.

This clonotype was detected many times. The CDR3: CASSVANEQFF. CDR3 coding DNA: TGTGCCAGCAGTGTGGCGAATGAGCAGTTCTTC. The chain is built from TRBV2 and TRBJ2-1; no firm D call. Per the germline V gene, CDR1 is SNHLY and CDR2 is FYNNEI. The V gene lost 4 bases and the J gene lost 7 bases, with 5 bases spanning the gap. The CDR3 has 11 amino acids.

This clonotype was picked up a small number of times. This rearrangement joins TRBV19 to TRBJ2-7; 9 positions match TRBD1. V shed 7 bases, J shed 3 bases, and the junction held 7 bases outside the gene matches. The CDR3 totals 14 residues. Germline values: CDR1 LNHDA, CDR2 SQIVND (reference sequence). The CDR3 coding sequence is TGTGCCAGTATGCGGGGACAGGGCTACTACGAGCAGTACTTC. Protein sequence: CASMRGQGYYEQYF.

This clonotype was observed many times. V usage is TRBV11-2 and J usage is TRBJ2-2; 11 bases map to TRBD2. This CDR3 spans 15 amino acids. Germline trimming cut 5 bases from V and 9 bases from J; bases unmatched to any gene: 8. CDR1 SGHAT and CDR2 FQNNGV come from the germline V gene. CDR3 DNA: TGTGCCAGCAGCCCGGGACTAGCGGTGAACAGGGAGCTGTTTTTT. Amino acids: CASSPGLAVNRELFF.

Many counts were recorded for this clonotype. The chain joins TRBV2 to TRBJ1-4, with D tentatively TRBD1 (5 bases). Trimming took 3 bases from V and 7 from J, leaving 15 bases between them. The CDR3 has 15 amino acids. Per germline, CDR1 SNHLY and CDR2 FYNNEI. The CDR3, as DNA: TGTGCCAGCAGTGATGAGGGACGGGTGATTGAAAAACTGTTTTTT. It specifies CASSDEGRVIEKLFF.

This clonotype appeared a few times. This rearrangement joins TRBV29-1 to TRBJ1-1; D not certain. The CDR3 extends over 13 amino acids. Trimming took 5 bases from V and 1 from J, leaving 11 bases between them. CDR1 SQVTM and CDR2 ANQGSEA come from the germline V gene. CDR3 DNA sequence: TGCAGCGTTTGGCTCGGAGAGAACACTGAAGCTTTCTTT. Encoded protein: CSVWLGENTEAFF.

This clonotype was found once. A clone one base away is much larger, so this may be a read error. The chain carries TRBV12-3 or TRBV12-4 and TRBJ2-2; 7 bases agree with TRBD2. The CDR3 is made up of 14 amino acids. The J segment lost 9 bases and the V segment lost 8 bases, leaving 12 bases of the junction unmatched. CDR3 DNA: TGTGCCAGCGGCCCCTGGGAGGGGAACAGGGAGCTGTTTTTT. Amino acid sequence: CASGPWEGNRELFF.

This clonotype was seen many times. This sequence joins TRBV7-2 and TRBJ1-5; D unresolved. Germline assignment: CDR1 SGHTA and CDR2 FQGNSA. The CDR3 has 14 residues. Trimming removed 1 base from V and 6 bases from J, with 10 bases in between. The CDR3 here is CASSLESWGQPQHF. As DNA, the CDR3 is TGTGCCAGCAGCTTAGAGAGTTGGGGTCAGCCCCAGCATTTT. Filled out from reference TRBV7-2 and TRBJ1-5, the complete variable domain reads GAGVSQSPSNKVTEKGKDVELRCDPISGHTALYWYRQSLGQGLEFLIYFQGNSAPDKSGLPSDRFSAERTGGSVSTLTIQRTQQEDSAVYLCASSLESWGQPQHFGDGTRLSIL.

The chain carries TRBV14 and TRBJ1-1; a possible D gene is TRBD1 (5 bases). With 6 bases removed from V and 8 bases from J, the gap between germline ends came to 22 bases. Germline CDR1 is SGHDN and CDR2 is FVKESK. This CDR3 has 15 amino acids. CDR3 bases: TGTGCCAGCAGGGCAATCCAGGGAGCTCTAGCCGAAGCTTTCTTT. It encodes CASRAIQGALAEAFF.

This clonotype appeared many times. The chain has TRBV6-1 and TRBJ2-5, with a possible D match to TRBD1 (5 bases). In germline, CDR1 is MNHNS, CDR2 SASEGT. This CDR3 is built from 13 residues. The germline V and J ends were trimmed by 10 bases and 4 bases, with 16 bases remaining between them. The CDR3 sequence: CATERQPLETQYF. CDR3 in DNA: TGTGCCACAGAAAGACAGCCCTTAGAGACCCAGTACTTC.

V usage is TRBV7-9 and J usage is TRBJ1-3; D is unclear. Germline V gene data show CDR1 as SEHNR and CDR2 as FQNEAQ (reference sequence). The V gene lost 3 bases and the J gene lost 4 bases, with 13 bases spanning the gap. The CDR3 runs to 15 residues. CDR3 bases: TGTGCCAGCAGCTTCGCGGCAGGAGCAGGAAACACCATATATTTT. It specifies CASSFAAGAGNTIYF.

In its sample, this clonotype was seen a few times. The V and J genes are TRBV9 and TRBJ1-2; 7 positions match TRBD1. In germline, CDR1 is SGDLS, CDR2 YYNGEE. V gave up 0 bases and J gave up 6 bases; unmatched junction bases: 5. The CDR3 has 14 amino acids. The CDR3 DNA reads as TGTGCCAGCAGCGTAGATGCAGGGGGTGATGGCTACACCTTC. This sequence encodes CASSVDAGGDGYTF.

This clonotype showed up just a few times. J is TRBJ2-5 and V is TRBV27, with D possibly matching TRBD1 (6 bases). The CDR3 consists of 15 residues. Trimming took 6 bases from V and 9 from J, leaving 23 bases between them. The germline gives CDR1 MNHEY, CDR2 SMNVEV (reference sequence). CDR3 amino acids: CASRMTGTNSRAQYF. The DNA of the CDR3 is TGTGCCAGCAGGATGACAGGAACAAATTCGAGGGCCCAGTACTTC.

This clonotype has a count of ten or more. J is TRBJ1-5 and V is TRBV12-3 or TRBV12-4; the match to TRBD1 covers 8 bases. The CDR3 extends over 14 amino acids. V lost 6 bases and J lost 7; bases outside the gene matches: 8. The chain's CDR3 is CASSSGQGDQPQHF. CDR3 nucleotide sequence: TGTGCCAGCAGCTCCGGACAGGGCGACCAGCCCCAGCATTTT.

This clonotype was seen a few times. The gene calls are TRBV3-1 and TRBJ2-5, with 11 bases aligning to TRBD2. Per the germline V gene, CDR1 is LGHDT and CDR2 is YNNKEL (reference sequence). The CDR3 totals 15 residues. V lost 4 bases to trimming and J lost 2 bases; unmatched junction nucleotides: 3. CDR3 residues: CASSRASGGQETQYF. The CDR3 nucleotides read TGTGCCAGCAGCCGGGCTAGCGGGGGGCAAGAGACCCAGTACTTC.

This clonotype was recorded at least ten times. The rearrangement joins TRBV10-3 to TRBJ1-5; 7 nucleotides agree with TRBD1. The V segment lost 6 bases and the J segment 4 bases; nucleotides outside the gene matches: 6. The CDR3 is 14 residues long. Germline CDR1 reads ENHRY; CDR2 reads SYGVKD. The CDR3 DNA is TGTGCCATCAGCGCAGACAGGGAGAATCAGCCCCAGCATTTT. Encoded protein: CAISADRENQPQHF.

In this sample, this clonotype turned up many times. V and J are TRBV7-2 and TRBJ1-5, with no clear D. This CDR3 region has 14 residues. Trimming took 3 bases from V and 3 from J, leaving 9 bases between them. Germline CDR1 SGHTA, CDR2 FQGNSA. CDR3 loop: CASSLSQNNQPQHF. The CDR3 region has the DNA TGTGCCAGCAGCTTGAGCCAGAACAATCAGCCCCAGCATTTT.

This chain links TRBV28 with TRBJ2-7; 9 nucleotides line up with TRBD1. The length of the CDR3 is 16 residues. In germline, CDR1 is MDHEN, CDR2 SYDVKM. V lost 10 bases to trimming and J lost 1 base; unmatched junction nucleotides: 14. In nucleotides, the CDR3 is TGTGCCATCCCTCGGGCTCCCGGGACAGGGTCCTACGAGCAGTACTTC. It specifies CAIPRAPGTGSYEQYF.

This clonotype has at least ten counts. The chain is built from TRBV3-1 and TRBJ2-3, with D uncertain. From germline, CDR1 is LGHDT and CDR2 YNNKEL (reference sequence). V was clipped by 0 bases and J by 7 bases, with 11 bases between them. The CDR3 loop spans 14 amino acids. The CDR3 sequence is CASSQDVAANTQYF. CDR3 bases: TGTGCCAGCAGCCAAGATGTCGCCGCAAATACGCAGTATTTT.

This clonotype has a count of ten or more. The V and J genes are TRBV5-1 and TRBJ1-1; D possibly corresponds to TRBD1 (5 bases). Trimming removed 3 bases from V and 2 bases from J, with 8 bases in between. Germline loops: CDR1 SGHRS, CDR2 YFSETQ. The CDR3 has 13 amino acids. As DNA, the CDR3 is TGCGCCAGCAGCTCCCGGGACAACACTGAAGCTTTCTTT. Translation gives CASSSRDNTEAFF.

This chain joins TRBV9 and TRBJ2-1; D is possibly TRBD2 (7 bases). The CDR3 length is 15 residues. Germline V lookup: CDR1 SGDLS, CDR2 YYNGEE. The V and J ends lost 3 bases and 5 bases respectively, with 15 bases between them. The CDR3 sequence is CASSEGGGLHNEQFF. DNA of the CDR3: TGTGCCAGCAGCGAGGGGGGGGGGCTACACAATGAGCAGTTCTTC.